One sample yielded the 4 T cell receptor beta chains listed below, sequenced in a study of cytomegalovirus exposure and HLA in healthy donors. Primers included in the PCR were 60 Vbeta and 13 Jbeta primers. The table came from immunoSEQ multiplex PCR; TCRdb's copy has only in-frame clones and leaves some out. The sample includes 90,000 to 150,000 clones, roughly 80% of them seen just once. The sequenced sample was PBMCs. The receptors shown here come from a man aged 45 to 65 in good health and CMV-seropositive.

V and J are TRBV19 and TRBJ2-5, with TRBD2 matching over 13 bases. V gave up 1 base and J gave up 5 bases; unmatched junction bases: 7. Germline-derived CDR1 and CDR2 are LNHDA and SQIVND (reference sequence). The CDR3 spans 17 residues. CDR3 residues: CASSIGPTSGGAETQYF. The DNA of the CDR3 is TGTGCCAGTAGTATAGGACCAACTAGCGGGGGGGCGGAGACCCAGTACTTC.

J is TRBJ2-7 and V is TRBV5-8; D is perhaps TRBD1 (6 bases). The CDR3 totals 15 residues. The V end lost 4 bases, the J end lost 7 bases, and 21 bases lay between the germline ends. Germline CDR1 and CDR2: SGHTS and YDEGEE. DNA of the CDR3: TGTGCCAGCAGCCAGGGGACGGTGGAGTATACAGAGCAGTACTTC. Residues: CASSQGTVEYTEQYF.

V is TRBV7-2 and J is TRBJ2-5, with 9 positions matching TRBD1. With 3 bases clipped from V and 5 bases from J, the junction kept 1 base outside the gene matches. The CDR3 is 13 amino acids. The germline CDR1 and CDR2 sequences are SGHTA and FQGNSA. The DNA of the CDR3 is TGTGCCAGCAGCTTCGACAGGGGGGAGACCCAGTACTTC. Its translation: CASSFDRGETQYF.

The chain employs TRBV6-4 and TRBJ2-6, with 8 nucleotides matching TRBD2. Germline V lookup: CDR1 MRHNA, CDR2 SNTAGT. The CDR3 runs 17 residues. The V and J ends lost 3 bases and 1 base, in that order; junction bases with no gene match: 5. CDR3 protein: CASSEFSGESGANVLTF. The CDR3, as DNA: TGTGCCAGCAGTGAATTTAGCGGGGAGTCTGGGGCCAACGTCCTGACTTTC.